These 10 T cell receptor beta chains were sequenced from one sample in a study of blood T cell repertoires in COVID-19. The protocol was immunoSEQ multiplex PCR, while the TCRdb copy is restricted to in-frame clones and leaves out a portion. Of 35,000 to 50,000 clones listed, about nine tenths are singletons. Input material: peripheral blood. Every receptor here comes from a man aged 55-75 years with active COVID-19.

This clone was counted only a few times. The chain employs TRBV3-1 (or the pseudogene TRBV3-2) and TRBJ1-4; D is unclear. The ends were cut back, 5 bases at V and 8 bases at J, with 6 bases in the middle. The length of the CDR3 is 11 residues. CDR1 is LGHDT and CDR2 is YNNKEL in the germline V gene (reference sequence). CDR3 sequence reads: CASSGEEKLFF. The CDR3 coding sequence is TGTGCCAGCAGCGGTGAGGAAAAACTGTTTTTT.

The chain joins TRBV5-5 to TRBJ2-1, with a tentative D call TRBD2 (6 bases). The germline V gene encodes CDR1 SGHKS and CDR2 YYEKEE (reference sequence). With 2 bases removed from V and 8 bases from J, the gap between germline ends came to 20 bases. This CDR3 region has 16 residues. The CDR3 reads CASSFLWGTYEYEQFF. DNA of the CDR3: TGTGCCAGCAGCTTTTTGTGGGGGACTTACGAGTATGAGCAGTTCTTC.

V and J are TRBV19 and TRBJ2-2; D is perhaps TRBD2 (7 bases). Germline CDR1 is LNHDA and CDR2 is SQIVND (reference sequence). CDR3 length: 13 residues. CDR3: CAGGASGTGELFF. CDR3 DNA sequence: TGTGCAGGGGGGGCTAGCGGCACCGGGGAGCTGTTTTTT.

This clone has just a few counts. The chain has TRBV12-3 or TRBV12-4 and TRBJ1-2; tentative D call: TRBD1 (5 bases). Trimming removed 1 base from V and 8 bases from J, with 8 bases in between. The CDR3 contains 12 residues. This CDR3 reads CASSLGGGGYTF. The CDR3 region has the DNA TGTGCCAGCAGTTTAGGGGGCGGAGGCTACACCTTC.

The V gene is TRBV6-2 or TRBV6-3, the J gene TRBJ2-1; no clear D gene. The CDR3 runs to 13 residues. The germline gives CDR1 MNHEY, CDR2 SVGEGT. V lost 2 bases to trimming and J lost 4 bases, with 6 bases between them. This CDR3 reads CASSYQEYNEQFF. The DNA for the CDR3 is TGTGCCAGCAGTTACCAGGAATACAATGAGCAGTTCTTC.

The V call is TRBV6-2 or TRBV6-3, the J call TRBJ2-3; 11 bases line up with TRBD2. The CDR3 runs to 21 residues. Trimming took 5 bases from V and 0 from J; bases not matched to a gene: 19. CDR1 is MNHEY, CDR2 SVGEGT, per germline. CDR3 region: CASSQTSPGTSGRSSTDTQYF. The CDR3, as DNA: TGTGCCAGCAGTCAAACCTCCCCCGGGACTAGCGGCCGATCTAGCACAGATACGCAGTATTTT.

The V call is TRBV11-2, the J call TRBJ2-3; 11 bases map to TRBD2. With V trimmed by 1 base and J by 2 bases, 8 bases remained unmatched. The germline CDR1 and CDR2 sequences are SGHAT and FQNNGV. This CDR3 is built from 18 residues. The CDR3 region has the DNA TGTGCCAGCAGCTTAGGGCGACTAGCGGGACTTCTCACAGATACGCAGTATTTT. Amino acid sequence: CASSLGRLAGLLTDTQYF.

The J gene is TRBJ2-2, the V gene TRBV3-1 (or the pseudogene TRBV3-2); D ambiguous. V was trimmed by 5 bases and J by 0 bases, leaving 7 bases between them. The CDR3 length is 14 residues. Germline-derived CDR1 and CDR2 are LGHDT and YNNKEL (reference sequence). CDR3 sequence (DNA): TGTGCCAGCAGCGCAACTACGAACACCGGGGAGCTGTTTTTT. It yields the protein CASSATTNTGELFF.

The V call is TRBV5-1, the J call TRBJ1-4, with 7 bases matching TRBD1. CDR3 length equals 14 residues. Germline CDR1 and CDR2: SGHRS and YFSETQ. J was trimmed by 8 bases and V by 4 bases; bases with no gene match: 8. CDR3 residues: CASSRGQEDEKLFF. DNA of the CDR3: TGCGCCAGCAGCCGAGGACAGGAGGACGAAAAACTGTTTTTT.

The chain couples TRBV2 to TRBJ1-2; 8 nucleotides align to TRBD1. The CDR3 spans 15 residues. CDR1 SNHLY and CDR2 FYNNEI come from the germline V gene. The J segment lost 2 bases and the V segment lost 6 bases, leaving 8 bases of the junction unmatched. CDR3 residues: CASSASRQGNYGYTF. In DNA, the CDR3 is TGTGCCAGCAGCGCCTCGAGACAGGGGAACTATGGCTACACCTTC.